One and the same sample provided the 9 T cell receptor beta chains below, sequenced in a study of CD8+ T cells in alopecia areata. Once RNA had been extracted, it was reverse transcribed into cDNA to act as the sequencing template. The assay was immunoSEQ multiplex PCR, and TCRdb's table has in-frame clones only and misses some. In the table there are more than 200,000 clones, 65% to 70% of which are singletons. The specimen was CD4+ T cells sorted from blood, collected at week 0. The receptors were gathered from a human donor with alopecia areata.

The gene calls are TRBV25-1 and TRBJ2-1, with D unclear. This CDR3 is 13 amino acids long. V was trimmed by 4 bases and J by 3 bases, leaving 7 bases between them. CDR1 is MGHDK, CDR2 SYGVNS, per germline. CDR3 sequence: CASSVQVYNEQFF. In DNA, the CDR3 is TGTGCCAGCAGTGTCCAGGTCTACAATGAGCAGTTCTTC.

This clone was seen a handful of times. The CDR3 here is CSVGGDKDTDTQYF. CDR3 sequence (DNA): TGCAGCGTTGGGGGGGACAAGGATACAGATACGCAGTATTTT. V and J are TRBV29-1 and TRBJ2-3; D might be TRBD1 or TRBD2, each matching 6 bases. Germline CDR1 SQVTM, CDR2 ANQGSEA. The length of the CDR3 is 14 residues. V was clipped by 4 bases and J by 3 bases, with 14 bases between them.

The V gene is TRBV29-1, the J gene TRBJ1-1; the D gene is possibly TRBD1 (5 bases). Trimming stripped 6 bases from V and 4 bases from J, with 12 bases between. The CDR3 is 12 amino acids. The V gene's germline CDR1 is SQVTM and CDR2 ANQGSEA. The DNA for the CDR3 is TGCAGCGTACAGACAGAGGCCACTGAAGCTTTCTTT. It encodes CSVQTEATEAFF.

The DNA of the CDR3 is TGTGCCAGCAGCTTAAATAGGGAAGCGCAGTATTTT. The encoded protein is CASSLNREAQYF. The rearrangement uses TRBV7-2 and TRBJ2-3, with D unresolved. CDR3 length equals 12 residues. V lost 2 bases and J lost 10, with 10 bases in between. The germline V gene encodes CDR1 SGHTA and CDR2 FQGNSA.

This clone was found a few times. V gene TRBV6-6 combines with J gene TRBJ2-1, with a tentative D call TRBD2 (6 bases). V was pared by 6 bases and J by 8 bases, with 17 bases between. The CDR3 loop spans 14 amino acids. CDR1 MNHNY and CDR2 SVGAGI come from the germline V gene (reference sequence). This CDR3 reads CASSLGLRGDEQFF. The CDR3 bases are TGTGCCAGCAGCCTGGGACTCCGAGGTGATGAGCAGTTCTTC.

The gene calls are TRBV29-1 and TRBJ2-5; D is perhaps TRBD1 or TRBD2 (5 bases each). CDR1 is SQVTM and CDR2 is ANQGSEA in the germline V gene. This CDR3 has 14 amino acids. Trimming took off 8 bases at V and 5 bases at J, with 21 bases between the two ends. The CDR3: CSILGRGGVETQYF. CDR3 sequence (DNA): TGCAGCATCCTGGGGCGCGGAGGTGTGGAGACCCAGTACTTC.

The chain links TRBV5-4 to TRBJ2-5; D might be TRBD2 (7 bases). The germline V and J ends were trimmed by 4 bases and 5 bases, with 12 bases remaining between them. Germline CDR1 SGHNT, CDR2 YYREEE (reference sequence). This CDR3 is 13 amino acids long. The CDR3 sequence: CASSRGGRETQYF. DNA for the CDR3: TGTGCCAGCAGCCGCGGGGGCCGGGAGACCCAGTACTTC. The whole variable domain, filled in from reference TRBV5-4 and TRBJ2-5, reads ETGVTQSPTHLIKTRGQQVTLRCSSQSGHNTVSWYQQALGQGPQFIFQYYREEENGRGNFPPRFSGLQFPNYSSELNVNALELDDSALYLCASSRGGRETQYFGPGTRLLVL.

V usage is TRBV20-1 and J usage is TRBJ1-2; possibly TRBD1 for D (6 bases). CDR1 and CDR2 (germline): DFQATT, SNEGSKA (reference sequence). CDR3 length: 11 residues. V was cut by 5 bases and J by 8 bases, with 12 bases left in between. The CDR3 nucleotides are TGCAGTGCTCAGGACAGTTCGGGCTACACCTTC. It specifies CSAQDSSGYTF.

The V call is TRBV30, the J call TRBJ2-3; 10 bases fit TRBD2. Germline CDR1 and CDR2: GTSNPN and SVGIG (reference sequence). CDR3 length equals 15 residues. Trimming cost V 2 bases and J 6 bases; bases outside gene matches: 8. The CDR3 DNA sequence: TGTGCCTGGAGTCATAGCGGGGGGCGCCTCGATACGCAGTATTTT. Its protein is CAWSHSGGRLDTQYF.